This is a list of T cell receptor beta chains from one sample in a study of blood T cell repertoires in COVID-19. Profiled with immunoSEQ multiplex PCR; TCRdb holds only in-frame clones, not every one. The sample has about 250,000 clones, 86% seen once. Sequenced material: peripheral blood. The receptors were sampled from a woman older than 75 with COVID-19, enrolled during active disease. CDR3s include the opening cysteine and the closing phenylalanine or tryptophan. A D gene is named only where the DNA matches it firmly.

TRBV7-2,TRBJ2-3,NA,TGTGCCAGCAGCTTCGGGTCCCGCGCGGATACGCAGTATTTT,CASSFGSRADTQYF
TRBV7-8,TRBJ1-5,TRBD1,TGTGCCAGCAGCTTACTAGGACAGGGAGTCAATCAGCCCCAGCATTTT,CASSLLGQGVNQPQHF
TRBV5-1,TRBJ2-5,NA,TGCGCCAGCAGCTTGGGTCCGTTTGAGACCCAGTACTTC,CASSLGPFETQYF
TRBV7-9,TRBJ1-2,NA,TGTGCCAGCAGCTTAGTCGGCCAGGGAGGTGGTGGCTACACCTTC,CASSLVGQGGGGYTF
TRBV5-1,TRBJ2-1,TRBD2,TGCGCCAGCAGCCCTGGCCTAGCGGGAGTTGAGTCCTACAATGAGCAGTTCTTC,CASSPGLAGVESYNEQFF
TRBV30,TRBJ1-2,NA,TGTGCCTGGACCCTCAGGGCCTCTGACGTTGGCTACACCTTC,CAWTLRASDVGYTF
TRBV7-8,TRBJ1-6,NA,TGTGCCAGCAGCCCCCGGGGAATCACCGGTATTAATTCACCCCTCCACTTT,CASSPRGITGINSPLHF
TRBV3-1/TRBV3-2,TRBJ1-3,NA,TGTGCCAGCAGCCCTTTCGGGCGGGCGTTGACTGGAAACACCATATATTTT,CASSPFGRALTGNTIYF
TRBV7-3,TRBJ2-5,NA,TGTGCCAGCAGCTTAAGGGGAGGCGGGGAGACCCAGTACTTC,CASSLRGGGETQYF
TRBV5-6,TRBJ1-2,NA,TGTGCCAGCAGTGACGGCCCACTAGGGGGCTACACCTTC,CASSDGPLGGYTF
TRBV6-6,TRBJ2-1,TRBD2,TGTGCCAGCAGTTCTACAGCGGGGAACAATGAGCAGTTCTTC,CASSSTAGNNEQFF
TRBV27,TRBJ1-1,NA,TGTGCCAGCAAACAGGGAAACTTCAACACTGAAGCTTTCTTT,CASKQGNFNTEAFF
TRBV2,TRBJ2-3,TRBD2,TGTGCCAGCAGTGAAGGGGCCGGGACTAGGACAGATACGCAGTATTTT,CASSEGAGTRTDTQYF
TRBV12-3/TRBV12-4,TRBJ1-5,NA,TGTGCCAGCAGTTTTGCGGAAAATCAGCCCCAGCATTTT,CASSFAENQPQHF
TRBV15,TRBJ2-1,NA,TGTGCCACCAGCAGAAAGGCAGGGGACAATGAGCAGTTCTTC,CATSRKAGDNEQFF
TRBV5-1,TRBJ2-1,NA,TGCGCCAGCAGCTTTAGCGGACAGGAGTACAATGAGCAGTTCTTC,CASSFSGQEYNEQFF
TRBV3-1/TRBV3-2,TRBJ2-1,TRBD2,TGTGCCAGCAGCTTTTCGGGGGGGAAAATCAATGAGCAGTTCTTC,CASSFSGGKINEQFF